These T cell receptor beta chains were read from a single sample in a study of cytomegalovirus exposure and HLA in healthy donors. The assay was immunoSEQ multiplex PCR, and TCRdb's table has in-frame clones only and misses some. The table has approximately 110,000 clones, 80% seen once. The sequencing input was PBMCs. These receptor sequences come from a man between 50 and 59 years old in good health and CMV-seronegative. Each CDR3 is given with its conserved first and last residue. A D gene is named only where the DNA matches it firmly. Not every row has a clone size; where given, it reads once, few, many or a size class.

TRBJ1-1 | 20 | TRBV13 | TRBD1 | . | TGTGCCAGCAGCTCACGCCGCCGGGACAGTTCTCCCGACAGGAACACTGAAGCTTTCTTT | CASSSRRRDSSPDRNTEAFF
TRBJ2-7 | 11 | TRBV4-1 | . | . | TGCGCCAGCAGTTCCCCCCGTCTGCAGTACTTC | CASSSPRLQYF
TRBJ2-1 | 16 | TRBV9 | . | . | TGTGCCAGCAGCGTAGGAGCGGCAGGACCATACAATGAGCAGTTCTTC | CASSVGAAGPYNEQFF
TRBJ1-3 | 17 | TRBV5-8 | TRBD1 | . | TGTGCCAGCAGCTTGACCCGGGACAGCTTCTCTGGAAACACCATATATTTT | CASSLTRDSFSGNTIYF
TRBJ2-1 | 15 | TRBV7-2 | TRBD1 | . | TGTGCCAGCAGCTCGACAGGGGACTCCTACAATGAGCAGTTCTTC | CASSSTGDSYNEQFF
TRBJ1-1 | 15 | TRBV6-1 | . | . | TGTGCCAGCAGTAACCAGGGGAGGGGGAACACTGAAGCTTTCTTT | CASSNQGRGNTEAFF
TRBJ1-5 | 14 | TRBV7-2 | . | . | TGTGCCAGCAGCTCCATGGACAGTAATCAGCCCCAGCATTTT | CASSSMDSNQPQHF
TRBJ2-5 | 13 | TRBV19 | . | . | TGTGCCAGTAGTATCTTCGGGCAAGAGACCCAGTACTTC | CASSIFGQETQYF
TRBJ1-2 | 14 | TRBV29-1 | TRBD1 | . | TGCAGCGTTGAACCGACACAGGGGACAAATGGCTACACCTTC | CSVEPTQGTNGYTF
TRBJ2-2 | 15 | TRBV6-5 | TRBD1 | . | TGTGCCAGCAGTTGGGAGACAGGGGGTATCGGGGAGCTGTTTTTT | CASSWETGGIGELFF
TRBJ1-2 | 17 | TRBV10-3 | TRBD1 | few | TGTGCCATCAGTGAGTCTGGGACAGGGCGAACTAACTATGGCTACACCTTC | CAISESGTGRTNYGYTF
TRBJ2-5 | 18 | TRBV7-2 | TRBD2 | . | TGTGCCAGCAGCTTGGGCCTTTCGGGACTAGCGGGAGGGGAGACCCAGTACTTC | CASSLGLSGLAGGETQYF
TRBJ1-3 | 16 | TRBV28 | . | . | TGTGCCAGCAGTTTCATCGACAGAACCTCTGGAAACACCATATATTTT | CASSFIDRTSGNTIYF
TRBJ2-2 | 10 | TRBV6-4 | . | . | TGTGCCAGCGATTCCGGGGGGCTGTTTTTT | CASDSGGLFF
TRBJ1-1 | 14 | TRBV5-1 | . | . | TGCGCCAGCAGCTTACCAGGGCCGTCGACTGAAGCTTTCTTT | CASSLPGPSTEAFF
TRBJ2-5 | 15 | TRBV6-6 | TRBD1 | . | TGTGCCAGCAGTTACCGTCGGGACAGTCAAGAGACCCAGTACTTC | CASSYRRDSQETQYF
TRBJ2-5 | 11 | TRBV18 | . | . | TGTGCCAGCTTAGCTTTAGAGACCCAGTACTTC | CASLALETQYF
TRBJ1-1 | 13 | TRBV28 | . | . | TGTGCCAGCAGTTTACCTCGTCACACTGAAGCTTTCTTT | CASSLPRHTEAFF
TRBJ2-2 | 15 | TRBV6-1 | TRBD1 | . | TGTGCCAGCAGACCGACAGGGAGAAACACCGGGGAGCTGTTTTTT | CASRPTGRNTGELFF
TRBJ1-4 | 17 | TRBV4-2 | . | . | TGTGCCAGCAGCCTAGGAACCACGGGGGACGGTAATGAAAAACTGTTTTTT | CASSLGTTGDGNEKLFF
TRBJ1-2 | 12 | TRBV5-1 | . | few | TGCGCCAGCAGCTTGGCCGGGGGGGACTACACCTTC | CASSLAGGDYTF
TRBJ2-1 | 14 | TRBV19 | TRBD2 | . | TGTGCCAGTAGCCTTAGCGGGAGATTCAATGAGCAGTTCTTC | CASSLSGRFNEQFF
TRBJ1-4 | 14 | TRBV6-5 | . | few | TGTGCCAGCAGGCGAGAGGGGGGGGATGAAAAACTGTTTTTT | CASRREGGDEKLFF
TRBJ2-5 | 16 | TRBV9 | TRBD2 | . | TGTGCCAGCAGCGTAGAGGGCGGACTAGTTCTAGAGACCCAGTACTTC | CASSVEGGLVLETQYF
TRBJ2-1 | 17 | TRBV5-6 | . | once | TGTGCCAGCAGCTTGGCCAGGACAGCTTTCTCCTACAATGAGCAGTTCTTC | CASSLARTAFSYNEQFF
TRBJ1-3 | 13 | TRBV5-8 | TRBD1 | . | TGTGCCAGCAGGGGGACAGGGGGAAACACCATATATTTT | CASRGTGGNTIYF
TRBJ2-7 | 13 | TRBV28 | . | . | TGTGCCAGCACCCTAGGGGCAGCCTACGAGCAGTACTTC | CASTLGAAYEQYF
TRBJ2-2 | 14 | TRBV4-2 | . | . | TGTGCCAGCAGCGCACTGCGTGGCACCGGGGAGCTGTTTTTT | CASSALRGTGELFF
TRBJ2-3 | 15 | TRBV4-3 | . | . | TGCGCCAGCAGCCAGGGACACCAAAACACAGATACGCAGTATTTT | CASSQGHQNTDTQYF
TRBJ2-7 | 15 | TRBV4-2 | TRBD2 | . | TGTGCCAGCAGCCAAGACAGCGGGGGCCCCGTCGAGCAGTACTTC | CASSQDSGGPVEQYF